This TCR beta chain originates from a study of beta chain features in type 1 diabetes. Study conclusions and caveats: Patients with Type 1 diabetes showed moderately but significantly shorter TCRB CDR3s in all four CD4+ subsets.

Sequenced material consisted of expressed TCRB transcripts (all of the isolated RNA was reverse transcribed). Generated by immunoSEQ multiplex PCR, the TCRdb table keeps only in-frame clones and is missing some. The sample records about 190,000 clones, less than 10% being singletons. The CDR3 extends over 16 amino acids. This clone was seen only a few times. The antigen is not known. The V gene is TRBV12-2, the J gene TRBJ1-1; TRBD1, the D gene given by the table, was not confirmed from the DNA. TRBV12-2 counts as a pseudogene. This clonotype was sampled from a man between 18 and 35 years old with type 1 diabetes. Sequencing was done on a sample of central memory CD4+ T cells from blood. CDR3 DNA: TGTGCAAGTCGCTTAGCGTCGGACATAGAACGCAATGAAGCTTTCTTT. Its protein is CASRLASDIERNEAFF.